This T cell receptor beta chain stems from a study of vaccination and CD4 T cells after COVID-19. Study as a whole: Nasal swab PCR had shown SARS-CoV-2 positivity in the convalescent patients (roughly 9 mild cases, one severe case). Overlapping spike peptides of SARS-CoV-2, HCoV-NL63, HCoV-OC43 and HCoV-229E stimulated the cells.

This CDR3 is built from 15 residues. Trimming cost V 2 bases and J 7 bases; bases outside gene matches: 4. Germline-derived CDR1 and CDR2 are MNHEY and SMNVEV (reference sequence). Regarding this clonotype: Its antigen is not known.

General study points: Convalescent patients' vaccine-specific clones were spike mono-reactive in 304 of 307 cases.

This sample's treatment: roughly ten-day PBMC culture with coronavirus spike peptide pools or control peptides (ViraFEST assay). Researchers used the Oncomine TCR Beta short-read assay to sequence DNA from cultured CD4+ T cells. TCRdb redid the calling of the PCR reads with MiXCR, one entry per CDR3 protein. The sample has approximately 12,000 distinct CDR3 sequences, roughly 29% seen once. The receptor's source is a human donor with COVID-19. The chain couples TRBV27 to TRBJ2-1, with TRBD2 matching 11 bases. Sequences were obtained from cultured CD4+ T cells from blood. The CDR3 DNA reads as TGTGCCAGCAGTTTACTATTAGCGGGGGGGAATGAGCAGTTCTTC. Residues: CASSLLLAGGNEQFF.